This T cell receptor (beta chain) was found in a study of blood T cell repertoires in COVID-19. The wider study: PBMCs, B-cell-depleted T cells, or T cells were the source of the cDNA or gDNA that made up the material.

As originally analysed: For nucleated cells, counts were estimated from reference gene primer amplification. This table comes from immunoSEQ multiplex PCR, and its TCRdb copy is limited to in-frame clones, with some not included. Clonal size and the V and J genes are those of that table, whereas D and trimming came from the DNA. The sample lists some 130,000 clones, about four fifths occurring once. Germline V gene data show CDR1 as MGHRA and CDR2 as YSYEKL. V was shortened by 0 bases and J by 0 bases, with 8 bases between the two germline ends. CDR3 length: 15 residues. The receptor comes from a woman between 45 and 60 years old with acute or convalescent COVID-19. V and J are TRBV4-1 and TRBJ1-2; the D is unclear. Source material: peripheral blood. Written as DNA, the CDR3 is TGCGCCAGCAGCCAAGATCGGCAGGCTAACTATGGCTACACCTTC. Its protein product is CASSQDRQANYGYTF.